This T cell receptor (beta chain) was recovered during a study of blood T cells in healthy people across ages (dated by TCRdb to the mid-2010s). At the level of the whole study: Template switching captured roughly one uniquely barcoded TCR beta cDNA molecule per two T cells in model experiments. Two additional independent replicas of 1 million unique cDNA reads from the same blood draw were analyzed for two donors (one aged 18 to 30 and one aged 80 or older). To track age-related changes in TCR beta repertoire diversity, the study relied on deep sequencing normalized with unique cDNA molecular identifiers. The donors were split into four age groups: young (average 16 years), middle-aged (39), aged (over 55) and long-lived (approximately 80).

As for this clonotype: There is no known antigen for this receptor. Base qualities are not recorded, but no much larger clone differs from it by a single base.

Donors were around 37 systemically healthy Caucasian individuals from Russia aged roughly 6 to 100 years. Each donor gave 9 to 10 milliliters of peripheral blood, collected into EDTA-treated Vacutainer tubes. PBMCs were isolated by Ficoll-Paque density-gradient centrifugation, with at least 6 million obtained per sample. Trizol reagent was used to extract total RNA from PBMCs, with at least 6 micrograms per sample. For every donor, flow cytometry on a PBMC aliquot measured the percentage of naive CD45RAhigh/CD27high T cells. V loses 1 base, J loses 4 bases, and the germline ends lie 13 bases apart. Inclusive of the bounding cysteine and phenylalanine, the CDR3 is 15 residues long. CDR3 DNA only is kept here, 45 bases in frame from base 1. From the germline V gene, CDR1 is SGHVS and CDR2 is FNYEAQ. The library was generated by 5' RACE. This sample was sequenced with an Illumina HiSeq 2500. A second roughly 6 to 11 cycle PCR used a sample-barcoded 5' primer and a J-beta primer mix. A unique molecular identifier was introduced onto each TCR beta cDNA molecule by a template-switch 5' adaptor carrying 12 random nucleotides. Each sample yielded at least 2.5 million CDR3-containing paired-end reads. The Mint cDNA synthesis kit, primed by a TRBC-specific oligonucleotide, was used to synthesize first-strand cDNA from all RNA. After uracil-DNA glycosylase treatment, a first 18-cycle PCR used universal primers M1SS and BC2_uni_R on all cDNA. Regarding the original processing steps: Each sample was normalized by randomly selecting 1 million high-quality reads, each carrying a distinct molecular identifier. Reads sharing molecular identifiers were discarded rather than binned into consensus sequences. MiTCR, run with a Q25 quality threshold and the strictest error-elimination algorithm, handled CDR3 identification, clonotype clustering and error correction. A nonparametric unseen species model with Euler transformation was used to estimate lower-bound total TCR beta diversity. TCRdb cleaned the public reads at Q25 with fastp, built clones with MiXCR and kept in-frame beta chains. All rows with the same CDR3 protein become a single entry with the most common DNA and genes. TCRdb's processing, not the authors' own work, is the source of the V and J calls. The sample table records more than 500,000 distinct CDR3 sequences; about a quarter of these occur just once. In total, the top ten clones hold roughly 3.5% of the sample.

The study at large found these results: Observed TCR beta diversity per million T cells fell roughly linearly with age, and a significant reduction was already apparent by age roughly 40. The CMV infection status of donors was not known, potentially confounding age-related changes in expanded clonotypes. A strong correlation was found between observed TCR beta diversity and the percentage of naive T cells measured by flow cytometry. Compared with the aged group, more naive CD4+ T cells, fewer expanded clones and increased TCR diversity were shown by the long-lived group, suggesting age selection. Estimates of total diversity based on one million sequenced T cells were regarded as lower bounds and as underestimates. Because profiling used bulk unsorted PBMCs, naive and antigen-experienced compartments could not be compared conclusively.

The same data also contributed to another study, on T cells of mothers and their children. The second study, in turn, reports: Donors were nine systemically healthy Caucasian individuals: three mothers and their six children. cDNA synthesis used all of the extracted RNA, with around 1.6 ug of RNA in each 15 ul reaction. Sample barcodes and 2-4 random nucleotides were added via the M1S primer in the second PCR. Over 8 million TCR beta CDR3 reads were obtained for each mother, and around 2.7 million reads were obtained for each child. TCR recombination output is similarly shaped by thymic selection in related and unrelated pairs, with a minor effect exerted by inherited differences. Normalized repertoire overlap in related mother-child pairs was always slightly higher than in unrelated mother-child pairs, but the difference was never significant. No persistent microchimeric T cell clones were found, with a detection sensitivity of roughly 92 clones per million clonotypes. To look for features that set related mother-child pairs apart from unrelated individuals, the researchers ran deep NGS to compare the TCR beta repertoires of mothers and children. The mean age was roughly 44 +/- 4 years for the mothers and around 11 +/- 4 years for the children. After adapter ligation was performed with NEBNext reagents, the libraries were sequenced on an Illumina HiSeq 2000 with 100+100 nt paired-end reads. To prevent cross-contamination, the mother and child libraries were prepared a month apart and were sequenced in separate runs. Each donor had between roughly 450,000 and 2,100,000 distinct TCR beta clonotypes identified. Naive TCR beta clonotypes were estimated from low-frequency clonotypes matched to each donor's FACS-determined naive share, without sorting.

The sequence came from a boy younger than 10 in good health. The chain is made from TRBV7-6 and TRBJ2-5; TRBD1 is a possible D gene, resting on 5 matching bases. Sequencing was carried out using blood. The CDR3 sequence is CASSLGPGIGETQYF. The bases read TGTGCCAGCAGCTTAGGCCCAGGGATAGGAGAGACCCAGTACTTC.